Following are 2 T cell receptor beta chains from one sample sequenced in a study of monozygotic twins with cystic fibrosis. Libraries were prepared by immunoSEQ multiplex PCR; TCRdb keeps only in-frame clonotypes and omits some of them. The data hold under 30,000 clones, with about 96% observed a single time. The sequenced material came from blood. These receptors were collected from a girl aged 2-10 years with cystic fibrosis.

This clone has only one observation. This chain connects TRBV6-1 to TRBJ2-7; 8 bases agree with TRBD1. V shed 6 bases, J shed 2 bases, and the junction held 9 bases outside the gene matches. This CDR3 comprises 15 residues. Germline CDR1 is MNHNS and CDR2 is SASEGT. DNA of the CDR3: TGTGCCAGCAGAAGAAATGACAGGGGAACCTACGAGCAGTACTTC. Translating it yields CASRRNDRGTYEQYF.

V gene TRBV7-6 combines with J gene TRBJ2-7, with TRBD2 identical over 7 bases. CDR1 and CDR2 (germline): SGHVS, FNYEAQ. The trim removed 3 bases at V and 7 bases at J, leaving 0 bases unmatched. The CDR3 runs to 11 residues. CDR3 nucleotide sequence: TGTGCCAGCAGCTTCGGGGGGGAGCAGTACTTC. Amino acids: CASSFGGEQYF.